This TCR beta chain was identified in a study of long-term antiretroviral therapy in people with HIV. Broader study findings: It was observed that HIV repertoires exhibited narrower CDR3 length ranges than controls. All blood samples came from the years 2004 to 2017, possibly under older ART regimens. Transplant-donor-level diversity was not reached after ART, though diversity increased.

This clone is labeled as large. Its antigen is currently unknown. Treatment locations for all participants with HIV were in the United States. The immunoSEQ assay was v3.0, run at survey level. TCRdb's table, derived via immunoSEQ multiplex PCR, lists solely in-frame clones and lacks some. The sample lists around 40,000 clones, approximately 86% occurring once. The CDR3 length is 15 residues. Germline V CDR1 and CDR2: LNHDA, SQIVND (reference sequence). V was cut by 0 bases and J by 1 base, with 6 bases left in between. The sample in question was unsorted PBMCs, obtained just before starting antiretroviral therapy. The origin of this receptor is a woman between 18 and 29 years old with HIV. The chain has TRBV19 and TRBJ2-2; no definite D call. CDR3 nucleotide sequence: TGTGCCAGTAGTATAGATCCATGGAACACCGGGGAGCTGTTTTTT. It specifies CASSIDPWNTGELFF.